The T cell receptor beta chain under discussion was sequenced for a study of vaccination effects on CD4 cells after COVID-19 (dated 2022 in TCRdb). The study in broad terms: Across the study, the median time from the second dose to post-vaccine sampling was 72 days (range 14 to 241). SARS-CoV-2 spike-specific CD4+ TCR repertoires were compared before and after mRNA vaccination in COVID-19 convalescent patients and in infection-naive vaccine recipients. In the study, cultures from other donors were sequenced using the Oncomine TCR Beta short-read assay on an Illumina iSeq 100. The full study included roughly 10 COVID-19 convalescent patients and a few SARS-CoV-2-naive healthy vaccine recipients. The paper as a whole reports these results and caveats: Marked clonal contraction was observed in both infection-induced and vaccine-induced clones at late post-vaccination timepoints, consistent with waning T cell responses. Only a small number of convalescent patients were included, and no early post-infection timepoints were available, which limited the study. Among healthy vaccine recipients, nearly all vaccine-induced clones were SARS-CoV-2 mono-reactive, and only 1 of 255 was cross-reactive with common cold coronaviruses.

The library was generated by the immunoSEQ multiplex PCR assay. DNA from the CD4+ T cells that had been cultured and isolated underwent TCR beta CDR3 sequencing. Processing in the source paper ran as follows. The analysis removed non-productive TCR sequences, trimmed reads to the CDR3 region, and retained only CDR3s that were 7 or more amino acids long. The MANAFEST web app was used to identify antigen-specific clonotypes by comparing expansion in peptide wells with expansion in reference cultures. For clones to be considered positive, expansion at FDR<0.05 versus reference and all other wells, an odds ratio above 5, and a frequency above 0.1% in two replicate wells were required. A clonotype was called cross-reactive if it was significantly expanded both in SARS-CoV-2 spike wells and in at least one common cold coronavirus spike condition. Levenshtein distance calculated with the stringdist R package was used to assess CDR3 similarity, and unrooted trees were constructed with ape in R 3.6.1. Sourced from immuneACCESS, this table was stored by TCRdb with only in-frame sequences that have V and J called. A share of the clones is absent; for the studies checked, an unresolved V gene accounts for under half, and the remainder has no known explanation. The V and J calls and clone size were taken over from that table, and D and trimming were inferred from the DNA. The sample yields roughly 34,000 clones; around 82% were counted once. Clones ranked in the top ten supply 1.5% of the sample.

In the ViraFEST assay, PBMC were stimulated with viral peptide pools, and TCR sequencing was then used to find antigen-specific CD4+ T cell clonotypes based on their expansion. After about 9 days of culture, CD4+ T cells were isolated with the EasySep CD4+ T cell isolation kit. Two doses of either the BNT162b2 or the mRNA-1273 mRNA SARS-CoV-2 vaccine were administered to participants. The absence of prior SARS-CoV-2 infection in healthy vaccine recipients was confirmed by negative nucleocapsid antibodies before and after vaccination. About 2.1 million PBMC per well were cultured with approximately 10 ug/ml peptides in IMDM containing about 5% human AB serum, roughly 10 IU/ml IL-2 and gentamicin. Half of the culture medium was replaced with fresh IL-2-containing medium on days 3 and 7. Unless otherwise noted, each peptide stimulation condition was cultured in triplicate wells. Using Ficoll-Paque Plus gradient centrifugation, PBMC were separated from whole blood and then either used fresh or cryopreserved at -140C. The overlapping peptide pools covered the spike proteins of SARS-CoV-2 as well as those of the common cold coronaviruses HCoV-NL63, HCoV-OC43 and HCoV-229E. The QIAamp micro DNA kit was used to extract genomic DNA from the cultured CD4+ T cells.

The junction shows trimming of 6 bases on V and 4 bases on J, plus 6 bases between the germline ends. The CDR3 goes from the cysteine to the phenylalanine over 11 residues. CDR3 DNA is the only sequence kept; it has 33 bases, read in frame from the first base. Turning to this clone: Its antigen is currently not known. Per-base quality was not reported, and no clone a single base away is much larger than it. The identical CDR3 is also encoded by other nucleotide sequences in the sample.

Sample: CD4+ T cells from PBMCs cultured with HCoV-NL63 spike peptides, taken after COVID-19 vaccination. The sample's cell subset or site label, in plain terms: HCoV-NL63 spike overlapping peptide pool stimulation. The receptor was derived from a human donor who received a COVID-19 vaccine. Some clones in this sample may be carry-over from other donors' samples. This chain joins TRBV12-3 or TRBV12-4 to TRBJ1-1; TRBD1 is perhaps the D gene, given 6 matching bases. The DNA sequence follows: TGTGCCAGCAGGACAGGCACTGAAGCTTTCTTT. Translated, it gives CASRTGTEAFF.